This T cell receptor beta chain was sequenced for a study of cytomegalovirus exposure and HLA in healthy donors. The wider study: HLA-typed donors contributed 80 million to 85 million unique TCRs, which were held in an early data release. The study, taken as a whole, reports: Analyzed later, association rates of TCRs varied across HLA loci, with DRB1 most and HLA-C fewest. Per published accounts, TCR beta sequences correctly predicted the HLA-A and HLA-B alleles of most subjects.

V trimming: 6 bases; J trimming: 0 bases; junction bases outside the gene matches: 0. The CDR3 is made up of 13 amino acids. Germline-derived CDR1 and CDR2 are SNHLY and FYNNEI. As regards this clone: Its antigen is unidentified.

Primers: 60 Vbeta forward and 13 Jbeta reverse. The protocol was immunoSEQ multiplex PCR, while the TCRdb copy is restricted to in-frame clones and leaves out a portion. Of approximately 37,000 clones listed, 70% to 85% were seen once; the top ten hold roughly 6%. The sequenced material came from PBMCs. The clonotype comes from a man between 25 and 39 years old in good health and CMV-seronegative. The chain couples TRBV2 to TRBJ1-1; 8 nucleotides agree with TRBD1. The CDR3 reads CASRDRVNTEAFF. The CDR3 DNA follows: TGTGCCAGCAGGGACAGGGTGAACACTGAAGCTTTCTTT.